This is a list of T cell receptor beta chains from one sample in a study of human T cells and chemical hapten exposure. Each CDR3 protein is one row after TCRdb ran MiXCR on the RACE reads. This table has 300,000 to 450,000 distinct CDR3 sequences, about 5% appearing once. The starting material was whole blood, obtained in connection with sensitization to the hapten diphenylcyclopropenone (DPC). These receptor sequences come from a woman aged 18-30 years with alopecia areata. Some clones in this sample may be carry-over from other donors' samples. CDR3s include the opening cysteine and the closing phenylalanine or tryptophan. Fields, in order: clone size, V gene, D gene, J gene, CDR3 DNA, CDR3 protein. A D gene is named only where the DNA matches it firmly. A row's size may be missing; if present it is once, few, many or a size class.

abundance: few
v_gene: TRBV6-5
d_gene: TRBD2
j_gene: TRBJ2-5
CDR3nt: TGTGCCAGCAGTCCCCGGGGACTAGTGGAGACCCAGTACTTC
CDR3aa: CASSPRGLVETQYF

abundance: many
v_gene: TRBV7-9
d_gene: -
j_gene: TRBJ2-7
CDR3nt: TGTGCCAGCAGCTTAAGCAGCCTGGAGCAGTACTTC
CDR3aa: CASSLSSLEQYF

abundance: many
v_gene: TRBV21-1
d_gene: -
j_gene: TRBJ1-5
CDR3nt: TGTGCCAGCAGCAAAGCCCGACAGGGAAGCAATCAGCCCCAGCATTTT
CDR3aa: CASSKARQGSNQPQHF

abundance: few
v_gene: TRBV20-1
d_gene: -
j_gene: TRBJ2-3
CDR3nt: TGCAGTGCGTATCCAGCGGGCAGGGGCTGGAATACGCAGTATTTT
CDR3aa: CSAYPAGRGWNTQYF

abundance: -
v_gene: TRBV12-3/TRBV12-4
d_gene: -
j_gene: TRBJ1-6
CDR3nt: TGTGCCAGCAGCTCAGGAGCGGGAGCCTGGAATTCACCCCTCCACTTT
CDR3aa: CASSSGAGAWNSPLHF

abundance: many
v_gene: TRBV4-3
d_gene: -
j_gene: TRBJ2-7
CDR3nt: TGCGCCAGCAGCCAAGATTTCAGGGCAGACTTCCCCTACGAGCAGTACTTC
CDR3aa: CASSQDFRADFPYEQYF

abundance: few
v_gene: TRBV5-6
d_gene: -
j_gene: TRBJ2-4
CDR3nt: TGTGCCAGCAGCTTGGGTGTCACCCTAAAAAACATTCAGTACTTC
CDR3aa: CASSLGVTLKNIQYF

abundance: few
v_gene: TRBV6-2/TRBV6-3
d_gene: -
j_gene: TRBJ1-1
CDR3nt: TGTGCCAGCAGTTATGCCCTGGACGACACTGAAGCTTTCTTT
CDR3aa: CASSYALDDTEAFF

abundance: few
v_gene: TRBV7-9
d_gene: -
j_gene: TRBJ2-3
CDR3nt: TGTGCCACCCCCCGCGGGTCGGCGCCCCCAGATACGCAGTATTTT
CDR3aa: CATPRGSAPPDTQYF

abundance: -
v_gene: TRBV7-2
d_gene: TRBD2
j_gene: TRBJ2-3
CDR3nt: TGTGCCAGCAGCTTCAGCGGGGGGCGGTGGGTTTCAGATACGCAGTATTTT
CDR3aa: CASSFSGGRWVSDTQYF

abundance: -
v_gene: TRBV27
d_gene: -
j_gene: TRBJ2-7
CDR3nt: TGTGCCAGCAGTTTAAAGGGTCGGGGGCCCTCCTACGAGCAGTACTTC
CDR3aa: CASSLKGRGPSYEQYF

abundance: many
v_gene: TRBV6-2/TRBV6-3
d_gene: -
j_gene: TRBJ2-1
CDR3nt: TGTGCCAGCAGTTACTCCGGGGGCCTTTTCAGGTCCTACAATGAGCAGTTCTTC
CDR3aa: CASSYSGGLFRSYNEQFF

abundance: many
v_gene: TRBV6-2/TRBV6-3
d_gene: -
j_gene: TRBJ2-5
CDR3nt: TGTGCCAGCAGTTCCCCACCGACGGGTTCGGAGACCCAGTACTTC
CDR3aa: CASSSPPTGSETQYF

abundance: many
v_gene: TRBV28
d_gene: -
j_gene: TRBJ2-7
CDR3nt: TGTGCCAGCAGTCCGCACGATGGGACATTAACCTACGAGCAGTACTTC
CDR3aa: CASSPHDGTLTYEQYF

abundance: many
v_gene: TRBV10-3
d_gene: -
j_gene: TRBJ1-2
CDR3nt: TGTGCCATCAGTTCACAGGGCTATGGCTACACCTTC
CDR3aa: CAISSQGYGYTF

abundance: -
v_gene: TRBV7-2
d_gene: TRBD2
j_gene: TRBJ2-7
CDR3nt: TGTGCCAGCAGCCGCCGTCGGTTAGCGGGGGCCGCCATCGAGCAGTACTTC
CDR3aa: CASSRRRLAGAAIEQYF

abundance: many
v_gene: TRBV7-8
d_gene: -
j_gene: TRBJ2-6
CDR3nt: TGTGCCAGCAGCCGATGGGGGCAGGCGGAGAACGTCCTAGCCAACGTCCTGACTTTC
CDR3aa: CASSRWGQAENVLANVLTF

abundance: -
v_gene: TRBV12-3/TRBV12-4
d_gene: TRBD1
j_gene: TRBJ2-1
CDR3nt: TGTGCCAGCAGTGTCTACAGGGGATACAATGAGCAGTTCTTC
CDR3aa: CASSVYRGYNEQFF

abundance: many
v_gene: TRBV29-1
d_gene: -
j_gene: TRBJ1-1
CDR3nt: TGCAGCGTTGCCCCGATGAACACTGAAGCTTTCTTT
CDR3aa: CSVAPMNTEAFF

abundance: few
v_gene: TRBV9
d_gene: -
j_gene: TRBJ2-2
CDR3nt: TGTGCCAGCAGCGTAGGCCCTGAAGGGCCCGGGGAGCTGTTTTTT
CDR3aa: CASSVGPEGPGELFF

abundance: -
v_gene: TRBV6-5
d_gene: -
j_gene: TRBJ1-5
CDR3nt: TGTGCCAGCAGCTCGAATAGGGCGATCCCGCCCCAGCATTTT
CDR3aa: CASSSNRAIPPQHF

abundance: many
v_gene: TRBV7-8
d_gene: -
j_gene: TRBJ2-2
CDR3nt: TGTGCCAGCAGCGGACGCGGGGGCCGGGACACCGGGGAGCTGTTTTTT
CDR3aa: CASSGRGGRDTGELFF

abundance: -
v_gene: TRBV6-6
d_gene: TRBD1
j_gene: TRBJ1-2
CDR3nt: TGTGCCAGCAGCACCAACGACAGGGGCTATGGCTACACCTTC
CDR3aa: CASSTNDRGYGYTF

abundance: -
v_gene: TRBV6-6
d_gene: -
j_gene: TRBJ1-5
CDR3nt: TGTGCCAGCAGTTACTCGAATCCTGCGCTCACCGTAACGCCCCAGCATTTT
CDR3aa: CASSYSNPALTVTPQHF

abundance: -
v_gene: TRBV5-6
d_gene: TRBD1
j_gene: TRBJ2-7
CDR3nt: TGTGCCAGCACCCAACAGGGGAACTACGAGCAGTACTTC
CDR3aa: CASTQQGNYEQYF

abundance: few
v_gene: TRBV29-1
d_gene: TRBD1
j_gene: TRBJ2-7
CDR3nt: TGCAGCGTTGCCCGACAGGGCGCCTACGAGCAGTACTTC
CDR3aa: CSVARQGAYEQYF

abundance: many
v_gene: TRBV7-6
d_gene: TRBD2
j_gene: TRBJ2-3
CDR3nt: TGTGCCAGCAGCCAGGGACTAGCGGGGAGCACAGATACGCAGTATTTT
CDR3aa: CASSQGLAGSTDTQYF

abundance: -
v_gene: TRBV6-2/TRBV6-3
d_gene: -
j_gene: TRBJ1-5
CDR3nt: TGTGCCACCCAGGGACGCAATCAGCCCCAGCATTTT
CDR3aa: CATQGRNQPQHF

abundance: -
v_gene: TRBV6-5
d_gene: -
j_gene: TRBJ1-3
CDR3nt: TGTGCCAGCAGTCGACTGATCTCTGGAAACACCATATATTTT
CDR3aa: CASSRLISGNTIYF

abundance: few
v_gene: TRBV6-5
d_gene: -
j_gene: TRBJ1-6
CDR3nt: TGTGCCAGCAGTGGACGAACAGGGAGCTCCTATAATTCACCCCTCCACTTT
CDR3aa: CASSGRTGSSYNSPLHF

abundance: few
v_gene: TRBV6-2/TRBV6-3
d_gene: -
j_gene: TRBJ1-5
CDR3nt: TGTGCCAGCAGCCCTCTTTACCGCAATCAGCCCCAGCATTTT
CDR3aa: CASSPLYRNQPQHF

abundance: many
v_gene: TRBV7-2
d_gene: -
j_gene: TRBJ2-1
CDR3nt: TGTGCCAGCAGCAATGCAGTTTGGGGGTACAATGAGCAGTTCTTC
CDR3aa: CASSNAVWGYNEQFF

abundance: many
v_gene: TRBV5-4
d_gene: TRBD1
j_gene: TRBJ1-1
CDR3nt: TGTGCCAGCAGACAACAGGGGGCAAAGGCTGAAGCTTTCTTT
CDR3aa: CASRQQGAKAEAFF

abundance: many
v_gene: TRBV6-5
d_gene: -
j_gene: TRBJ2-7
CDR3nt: TGTGCCAGCAGTTACTCCGTGGGGGGAACTTCCTACGAGCAGTACTTC
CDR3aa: CASSYSVGGTSYEQYF

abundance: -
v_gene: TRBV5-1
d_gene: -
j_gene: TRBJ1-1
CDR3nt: TGCGCCAGCAGCCTGGGCCGTCCGGGGCGGACTGAAGCTTTCTTT
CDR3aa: CASSLGRPGRTEAFF

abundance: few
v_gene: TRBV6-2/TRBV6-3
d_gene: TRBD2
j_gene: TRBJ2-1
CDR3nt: TGTGCCAGCAGTTACTTTCTAGCGGGGAGTGAGCAGTTCTTC
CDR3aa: CASSYFLAGSEQFF

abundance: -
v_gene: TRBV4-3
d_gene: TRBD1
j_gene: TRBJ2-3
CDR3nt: TGCGCCAGCAGCCAAAACCGAGGGGGCAGTTCAGATACGCAGTATTTT
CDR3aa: CASSQNRGGSSDTQYF

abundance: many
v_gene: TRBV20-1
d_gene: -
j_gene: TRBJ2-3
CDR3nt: TGCAGTGCTAGGTCGGGGGCGTTCGAAGATACGCAGTATTTT
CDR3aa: CSARSGAFEDTQYF

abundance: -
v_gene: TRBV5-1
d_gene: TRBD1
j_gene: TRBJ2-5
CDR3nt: TGCGCCAGCAAAAGAAACAGGGGGTTATCGGAGGAGACCCAGTACTTC
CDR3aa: CASKRNRGLSEETQYF

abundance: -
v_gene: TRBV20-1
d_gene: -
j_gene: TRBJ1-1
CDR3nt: TGCAGTGCTACGTTGGTTGGGATCACTGAAGCTTTCTTT
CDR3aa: CSATLVGITEAFF

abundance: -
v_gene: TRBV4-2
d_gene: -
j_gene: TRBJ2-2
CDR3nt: TGTGTCAGCAGCCTTGAAGGAGGGGGCGACACCGGGGAGCTGTTTTTT
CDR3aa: CVSSLEGGGDTGELFF

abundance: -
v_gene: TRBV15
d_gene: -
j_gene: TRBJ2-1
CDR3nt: TGTGCCACCAGCAGAGGACAGGATTCCTACAATGAGCAGTTCTTC
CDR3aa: CATSRGQDSYNEQFF

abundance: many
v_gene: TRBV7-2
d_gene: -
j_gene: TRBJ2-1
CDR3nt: TGTGCCAGCAGCTTAGGGCAGGGGGGCGTCAATGAGCAGTTCTTC
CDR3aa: CASSLGQGGVNEQFF

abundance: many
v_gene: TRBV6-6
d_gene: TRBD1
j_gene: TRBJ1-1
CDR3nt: TGTGCCAGCAGGTCAGGGGGGGCGCAGGGGGCTGAAGCTTTCTTT
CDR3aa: CASRSGGAQGAEAFF

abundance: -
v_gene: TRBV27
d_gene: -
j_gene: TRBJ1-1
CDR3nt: TGTGCCAGCAGTTTAGGGGCGGACACTGAAGCTTTCTTT
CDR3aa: CASSLGADTEAFF

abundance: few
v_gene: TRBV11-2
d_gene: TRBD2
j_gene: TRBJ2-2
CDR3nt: TGTGCCAGCAGCTTAATGCGGGGGGACGATACCGGGGAGCTGTTTTTT
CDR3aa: CASSLMRGDDTGELFF

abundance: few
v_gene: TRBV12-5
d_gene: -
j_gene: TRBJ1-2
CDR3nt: TGTGCTAGTGCTTCTAACTATGGCTACACCTTC
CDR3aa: CASASNYGYTF

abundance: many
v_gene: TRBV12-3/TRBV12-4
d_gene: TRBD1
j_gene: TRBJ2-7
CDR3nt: TGTGCCAGCAGCCCCGTGACAGGGTCCTACGAGCAGTACTTC
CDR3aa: CASSPVTGSYEQYF

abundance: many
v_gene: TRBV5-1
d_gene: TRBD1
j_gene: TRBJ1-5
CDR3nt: TGCGCCAGCAGCTTGACGGGACAGGGGGACAATCAGCCCCAGCATTTT
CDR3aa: CASSLTGQGDNQPQHF

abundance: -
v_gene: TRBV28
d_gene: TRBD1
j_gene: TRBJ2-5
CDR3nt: TGTGCCAGCAGTTTCACCTCACAGGGGTCGGAGACCCAGTACTTC
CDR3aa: CASSFTSQGSETQYF

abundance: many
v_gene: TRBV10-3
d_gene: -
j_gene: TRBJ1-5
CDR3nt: TGTGCCATCAAGGACACTAGCAATCAGCCCCAGCATTTT
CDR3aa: CAIKDTSNQPQHF